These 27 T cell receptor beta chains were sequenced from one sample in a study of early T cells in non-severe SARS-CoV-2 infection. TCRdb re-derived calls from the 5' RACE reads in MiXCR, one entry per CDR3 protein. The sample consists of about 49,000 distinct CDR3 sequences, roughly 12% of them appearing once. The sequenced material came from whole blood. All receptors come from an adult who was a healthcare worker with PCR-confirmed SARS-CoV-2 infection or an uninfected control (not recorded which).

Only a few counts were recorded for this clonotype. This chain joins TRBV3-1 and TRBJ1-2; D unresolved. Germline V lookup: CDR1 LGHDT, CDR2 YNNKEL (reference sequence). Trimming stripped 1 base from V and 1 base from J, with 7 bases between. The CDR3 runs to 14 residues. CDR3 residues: CASSQVGDNYGYTF. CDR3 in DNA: TGTGCCAGCAGCCAAGTTGGAGATAACTATGGCTACACCTTC.

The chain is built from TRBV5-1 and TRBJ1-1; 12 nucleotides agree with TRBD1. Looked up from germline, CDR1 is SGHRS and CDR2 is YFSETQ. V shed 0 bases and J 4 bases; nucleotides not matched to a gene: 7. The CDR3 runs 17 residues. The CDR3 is CASSLEGTGGISTEAFF. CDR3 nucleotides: TGCGCCAGCAGCTTGGAAGGGACAGGGGGCATTAGCACTGAAGCTTTCTTT.

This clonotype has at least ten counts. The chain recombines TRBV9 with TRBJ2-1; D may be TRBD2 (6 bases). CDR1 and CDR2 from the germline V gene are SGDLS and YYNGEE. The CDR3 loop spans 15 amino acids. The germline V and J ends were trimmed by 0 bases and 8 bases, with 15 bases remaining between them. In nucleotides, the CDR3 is TGTGCCAGCAGCGTAGATGGGGGAGGAGAGGATGAGCAGTTCTTC. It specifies CASSVDGGGEDEQFF.

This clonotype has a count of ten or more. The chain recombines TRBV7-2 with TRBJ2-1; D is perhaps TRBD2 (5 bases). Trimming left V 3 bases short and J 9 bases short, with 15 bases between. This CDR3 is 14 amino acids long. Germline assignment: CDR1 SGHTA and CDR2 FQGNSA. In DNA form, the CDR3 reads TGTGCCAGCAGCTTCTACGGATGGGCGGGTGAGCAGTTCTTC. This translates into CASSFYGWAGEQFF.

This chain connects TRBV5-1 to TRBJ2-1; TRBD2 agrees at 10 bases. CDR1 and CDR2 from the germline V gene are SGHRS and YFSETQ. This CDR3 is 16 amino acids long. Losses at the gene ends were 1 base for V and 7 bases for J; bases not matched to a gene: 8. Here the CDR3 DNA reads TGCGCCAGCAGCTTGTCAGCGGGGGGGCCAGTTAATGAGCAGTTCTTC. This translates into CASSLSAGGPVNEQFF.

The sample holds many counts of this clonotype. CDR3 DNA sequence: TGCGCCAGCAGCATAGGGGACTTGTACTACGAGCAGTACTTC. This sequence encodes CASSIGDLYYEQYF. The chain employs TRBV5-1 and TRBJ2-7; TRBD2 is a possible D gene (6 bases). The V end lost 4 bases, the J end lost 3 bases, and 14 bases lay between the germline ends. CDR1 is SGHRS and CDR2 is YFSETQ in the germline V gene. The CDR3 extends over 14 amino acids. Together with reference TRBV5-1 and TRBJ2-7, the CDR3 gives the full variable domain: KAGVTQTPRYLIKTRGQQVTLSCSPISGHRSVSWYQQTPGQGLQFLFEYFSETQRNKGNFPGRFSGRQFSNSRSEMNVSTLELGDSALYLCASSIGDLYYEQYFGPGTRLTVT.

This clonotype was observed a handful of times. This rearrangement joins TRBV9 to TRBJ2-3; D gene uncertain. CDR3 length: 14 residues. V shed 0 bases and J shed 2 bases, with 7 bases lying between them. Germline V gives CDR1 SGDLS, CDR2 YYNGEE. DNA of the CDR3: TGTGCCAGCAGCGTAGTGGGGAACACAGATACGCAGTATTTT. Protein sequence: CASSVVGNTDTQYF.

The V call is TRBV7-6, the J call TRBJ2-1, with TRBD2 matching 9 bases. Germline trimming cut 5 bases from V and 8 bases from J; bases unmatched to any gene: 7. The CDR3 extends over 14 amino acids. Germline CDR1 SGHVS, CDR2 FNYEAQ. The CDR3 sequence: CASSATGLAYEQFF. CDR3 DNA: TGTGCCAGCAGCGCCACGGGACTAGCATATGAGCAGTTCTTC.

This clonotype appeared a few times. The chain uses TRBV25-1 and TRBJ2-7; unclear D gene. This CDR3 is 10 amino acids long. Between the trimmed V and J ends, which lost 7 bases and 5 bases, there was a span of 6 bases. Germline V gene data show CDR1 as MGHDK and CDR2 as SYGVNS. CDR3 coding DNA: TGTGCCAGCATGTTCGACGAGCAGTACTTC. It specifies CASMFDEQYF.

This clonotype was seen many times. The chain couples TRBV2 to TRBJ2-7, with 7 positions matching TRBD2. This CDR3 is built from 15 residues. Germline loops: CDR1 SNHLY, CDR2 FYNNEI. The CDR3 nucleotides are TGTGTTTCCCTGCCCCCTAGCGGAAGCTCCTACGAGCAGTACTTC. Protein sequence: CVSLPPSGSSYEQYF.

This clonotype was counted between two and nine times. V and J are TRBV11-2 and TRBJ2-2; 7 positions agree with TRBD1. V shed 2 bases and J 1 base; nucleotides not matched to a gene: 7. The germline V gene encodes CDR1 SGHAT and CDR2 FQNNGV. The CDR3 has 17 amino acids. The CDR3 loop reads CASSLKGQRMNTGELFF. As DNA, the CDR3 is TGTGCCAGCAGCTTAAAGGGACAGAGGATGAACACCGGGGAGCTGTTTTTT.

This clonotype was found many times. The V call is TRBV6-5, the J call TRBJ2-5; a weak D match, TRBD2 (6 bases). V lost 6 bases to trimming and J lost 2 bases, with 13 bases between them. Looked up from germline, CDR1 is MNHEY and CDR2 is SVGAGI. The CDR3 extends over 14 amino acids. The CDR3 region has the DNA TGTGCCAGCAGCTTACTAGCTAAACAAGAGACCCAGTACTTC. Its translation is CASSLLAKQETQYF.

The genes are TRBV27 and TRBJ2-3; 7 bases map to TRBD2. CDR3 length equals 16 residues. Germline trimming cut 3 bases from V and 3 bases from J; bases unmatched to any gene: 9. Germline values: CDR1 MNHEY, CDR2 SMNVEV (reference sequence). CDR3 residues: CASSFSPGGRTDTQYF. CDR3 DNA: TGTGCCAGCAGTTTCTCGCCGGGGGGACGGACAGATACGCAGTATTTT.

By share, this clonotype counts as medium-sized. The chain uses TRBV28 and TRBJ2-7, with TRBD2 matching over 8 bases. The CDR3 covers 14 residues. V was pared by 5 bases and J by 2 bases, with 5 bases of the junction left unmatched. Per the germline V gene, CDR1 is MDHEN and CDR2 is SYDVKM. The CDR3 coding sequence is TGTGCCAGCAGTGGGACTAGGACAACCTACGAGCAGTACTTC. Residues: CASSGTRTTYEQYF.

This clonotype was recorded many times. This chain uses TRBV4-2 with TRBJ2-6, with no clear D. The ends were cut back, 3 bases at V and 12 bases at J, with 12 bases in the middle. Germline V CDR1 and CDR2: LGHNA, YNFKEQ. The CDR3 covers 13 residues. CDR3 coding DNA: TGTGCCAGCAGCCAGGAACCTCCGGGCGTCCTGACTTTC. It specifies CASSQEPPGVLTF.

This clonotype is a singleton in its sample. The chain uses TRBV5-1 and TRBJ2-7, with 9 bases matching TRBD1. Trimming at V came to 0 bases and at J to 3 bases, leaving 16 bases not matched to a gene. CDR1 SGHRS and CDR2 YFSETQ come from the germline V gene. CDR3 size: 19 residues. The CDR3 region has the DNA TGCGCCAGCAGCTTGGTTCTTCAGACAGGGGGTTCTGTAGGCTACGAGCAGTACTTC. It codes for CASSLVLQTGGSVGYEQYF.

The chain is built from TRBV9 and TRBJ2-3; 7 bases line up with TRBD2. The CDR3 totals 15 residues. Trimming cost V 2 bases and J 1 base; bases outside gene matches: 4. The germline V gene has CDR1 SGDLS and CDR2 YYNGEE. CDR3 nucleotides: TGTGCCAGCAGCGTGCGCGGGAGAGGCACAGATACGCAGTATTTT. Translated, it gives CASSVRGRGTDTQYF. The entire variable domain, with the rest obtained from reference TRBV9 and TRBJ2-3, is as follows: DSGVTQTPKHLITATGQRVTLRCSPRSGDLSVYWYQQSLDQGLQFLIQYYNGEERAKGNILERFSAQQFPDLHSELNLSSLELGDSALYFCASSVRGRGTDTQYFGPGTRLTVL.

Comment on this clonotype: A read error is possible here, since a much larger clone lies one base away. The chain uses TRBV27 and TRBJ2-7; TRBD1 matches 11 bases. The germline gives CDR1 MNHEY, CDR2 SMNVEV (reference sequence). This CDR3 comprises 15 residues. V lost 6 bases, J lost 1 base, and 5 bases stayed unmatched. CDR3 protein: CASSRTGGFSYEQYF. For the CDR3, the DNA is TGTGCCAGCAGCCGGACAGGGGGCTTTTCCTACGAGCAGTACTTC.

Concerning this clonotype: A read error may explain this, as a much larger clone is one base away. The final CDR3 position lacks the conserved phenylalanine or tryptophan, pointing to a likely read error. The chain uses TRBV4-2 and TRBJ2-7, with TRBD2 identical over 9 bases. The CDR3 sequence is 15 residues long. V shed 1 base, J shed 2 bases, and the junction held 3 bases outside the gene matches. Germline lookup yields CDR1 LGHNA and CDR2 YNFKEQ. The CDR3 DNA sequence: TGTGCCAGCAGCCAAGTGGCTAGCGGGACCTACGAGCAGTACTCC. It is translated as CASSQVASGTYEQYS.

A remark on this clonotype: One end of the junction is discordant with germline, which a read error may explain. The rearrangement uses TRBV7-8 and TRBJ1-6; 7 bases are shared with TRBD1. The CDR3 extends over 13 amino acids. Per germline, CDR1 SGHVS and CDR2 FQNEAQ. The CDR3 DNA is TGTGCCAGCAGCCTAGGGACAGATTCACCCCTCCATTTT. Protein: CASSLGTDSPLHF.

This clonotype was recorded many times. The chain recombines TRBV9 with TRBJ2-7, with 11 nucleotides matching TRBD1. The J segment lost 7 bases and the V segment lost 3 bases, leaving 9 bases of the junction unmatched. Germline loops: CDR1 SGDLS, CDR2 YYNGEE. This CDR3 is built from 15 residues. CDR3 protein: CASSETGTGGNEQYF. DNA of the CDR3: TGTGCCAGCAGCGAGACCGGGACAGGGGGTAATGAGCAGTACTTC.

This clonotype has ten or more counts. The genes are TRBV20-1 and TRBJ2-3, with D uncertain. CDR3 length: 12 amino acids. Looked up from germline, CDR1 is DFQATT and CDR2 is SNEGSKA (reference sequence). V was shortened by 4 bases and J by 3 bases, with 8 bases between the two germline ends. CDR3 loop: CSAIMGTDTQYF. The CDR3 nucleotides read TGCAGTGCTATAATGGGAACAGATACGCAGTATTTT.

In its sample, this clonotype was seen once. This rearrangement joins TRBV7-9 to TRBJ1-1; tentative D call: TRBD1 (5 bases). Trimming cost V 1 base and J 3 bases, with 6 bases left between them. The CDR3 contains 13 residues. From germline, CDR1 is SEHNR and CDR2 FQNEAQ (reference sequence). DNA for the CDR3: TGTGCCAGCAGCTTAGTAGGGGACACTGAAGCTTTCTTT. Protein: CASSLVGDTEAFF.

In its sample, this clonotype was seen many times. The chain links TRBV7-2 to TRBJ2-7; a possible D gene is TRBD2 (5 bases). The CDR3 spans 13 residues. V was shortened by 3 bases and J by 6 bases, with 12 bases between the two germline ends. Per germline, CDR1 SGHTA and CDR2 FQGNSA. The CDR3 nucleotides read TGTGCCAGCAGCTTGGGCGGGTTGGCCGAGCAGTACTTC. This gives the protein CASSLGGLAEQYF.

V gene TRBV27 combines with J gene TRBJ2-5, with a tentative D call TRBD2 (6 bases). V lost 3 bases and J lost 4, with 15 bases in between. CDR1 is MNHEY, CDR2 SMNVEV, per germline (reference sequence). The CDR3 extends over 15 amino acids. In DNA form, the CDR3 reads TGTGCCAGCAGTTTCAGGGACTCAGGGCGAGAGACCCAGTACTTC. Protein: CASSFRDSGRETQYF.

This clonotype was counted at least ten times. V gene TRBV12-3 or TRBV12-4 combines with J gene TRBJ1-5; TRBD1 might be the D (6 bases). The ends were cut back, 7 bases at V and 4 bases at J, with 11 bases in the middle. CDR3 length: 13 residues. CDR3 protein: CASNQGFNQPQHF. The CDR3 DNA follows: TGTGCCAGCAATCAGGGGTTTAATCAGCCCCAGCATTTT.

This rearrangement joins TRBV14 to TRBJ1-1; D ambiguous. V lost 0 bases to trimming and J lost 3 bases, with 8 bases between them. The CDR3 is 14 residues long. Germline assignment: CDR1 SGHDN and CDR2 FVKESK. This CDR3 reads CASSQDPGYTEAFF. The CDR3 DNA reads TGTGCCAGCAGCCAAGATCCGGGTTACACTGAAGCTTTCTTT.